These 9 T cell receptor beta chains were sequenced from one sample in a study of T cell repertoires in cytomegalovirus infection. The antigens of these receptors remain unknown. TCRdb re-called the reads with MiXCR, one entry per CDR3 protein. The table includes about 280,000 distinct CDR3 sequences, less than 25% detected once. Material: cultured PBMCs, obtained from culture after CMV antigen stimulation. Source of these receptors: a human donor in good health (CMV status not recorded). Some clones in this sample may be carry-over from other donors' samples.

The rearrangement joins TRBV30 to TRBJ1-6, with D possibly being TRBD1 (6 bases). Trimming removed 0 bases at V and 9 bases at J, with 12 bases between. This CDR3 contains 14 residues. Germline CDR1 GTSNPN, CDR2 SVGIG (reference sequence). The CDR3, as DNA: TGTGCCTGGAGTGTAGCAGGGGAAGGTTCACCCCTCCACTTT. This encodes CAWSVAGEGSPLHF.

This clonotype has more than one count but fewer than ten. The genes are TRBV20-1 and TRBJ2-7; 8 positions match TRBD2. CDR1 is DFQATT, CDR2 SNEGSKA, per germline (reference sequence). The trim removed 2 bases at V and 1 base at J, leaving 1 base unmatched. The CDR3 extends over 13 amino acids. The CDR3, as DNA: TGCAGTGCTAGAACTAGCGGTTCCTACGAGCAGTACTTC. Its translation is CSARTSGSYEQYF.

The chain joins TRBV7-6 to TRBJ2-1; TRBD2 agrees at 10 bases. Trimming cost V 1 base and J 7 bases; bases outside gene matches: 7. Germline V gene sequence: CDR1 SGHVS, CDR2 FNYEAQ. CDR3 length: 16 amino acids. The CDR3 DNA is TGTGCCAGCAGCTTAGGGGCAGCGGGAGGGGGGAATGAGCAGTTCTTC. Its translation: CASSLGAAGGGNEQFF.

This chain joins TRBV11-3 and TRBJ1-1; the D is unclear. V was cut by 1 base and J by 6 bases, with 15 bases left in between. This CDR3 contains 15 residues. Germline loops: CDR1 SGHNT, CDR2 YENEEA. The CDR3 coding sequence is TGTGCCAGCAGCTTAGTATGGCCTGAGGGCTCTGAAGCTTTCTTT. Protein: CASSLVWPEGSEAFF.

V usage is TRBV30 and J usage is TRBJ1-1, with D possibly being TRBD1 (5 bases). This CDR3 comprises 15 residues. The V end was cut by 6 bases, the J end by 0 bases, with 17 bases between. CDR1 and CDR2 from the germline V gene are GTSNPN and SVGIG (reference sequence). The CDR3 nucleotides read TGTGCCTGTTCTCAGGGAATACTTATGAACACTGAAGCTTTCTTT. It yields the protein CACSQGILMNTEAFF. Using reference TRBV30 and TRBJ1-1 for the parts outside the CDR3, the full variable domain is SQTIHQWPATLVQPVGSPLSLECTVEGTSNPNLYWYRQAAGRGLQLLFYSVGIGQISSEVPQNLSASRPQDRQFILSSKKLLLSDSGFYLCACSQGILMNTEAFFGQGTRLTVV.

This clonotype came up a few times. This chain links TRBV20-1 with TRBJ2-2; perhaps TRBD2 as D (5 bases). Germline V lookup: CDR1 DFQATT, CDR2 SNEGSKA (reference sequence). The CDR3 is made up of 14 amino acids. V lost 6 bases and J lost 7, with 18 bases in between. CDR3 coding DNA: TGCAGTGCCCGACATGCCGCCGGGGACGGGGAGCTGTTTTTT. Encoded protein: CSARHAAGDGELFF.

There are a few counts of this clonotype. The rearrangement uses TRBV5-1 and TRBJ2-6; 8 bases fit TRBD2. CDR1 and CDR2 (germline): SGHRS, YFSETQ. The CDR3 sequence is 17 residues long. Germline trimming cut 3 bases from V and 4 bases from J; bases unmatched to any gene: 9. The CDR3 region has the DNA TGCGCCAGCAGCTCGCCGACTAGCGTTCCCGGGGCCAACGTCCTGACTTTC. Protein: CASSSPTSVPGANVLTF. Variable domain in full (rest from reference TRBV5-1 and TRBJ2-6): KAGVTQTPRYLIKTRGQQVTLSCSPISGHRSVSWYQQTPGQGLQFLFEYFSETQRNKGNFPGRFSGRQFSNSRSEMNVSTLELGDSALYLCASSSPTSVPGANVLTFGAGSRLTVL.

This clonotype came up many times. The genes are TRBV7-2 and TRBJ2-7; 10 positions agree with TRBD1. This CDR3 has 18 residues. Germline V gene data show CDR1 as SGHTA and CDR2 as FQGNSA. With V trimmed by 5 bases and J by 2 bases, 15 bases remained unmatched. CDR3: CASSHGTGVQALTYEQYF. The CDR3 DNA reads as TGTGCCAGCAGCCACGGGACAGGGGTTCAGGCCCTCACCTACGAGCAGTACTTC.

This clonotype has more than one count but fewer than ten. The chain is built from TRBV27 and TRBJ2-7, with D uncertain. The CDR3 is made up of 18 amino acids. The V gene lost 0 bases and the J gene lost 0 bases, with 18 bases spanning the gap. The germline gives CDR1 MNHEY, CDR2 SMNVEV (reference sequence). The CDR3 loop reads CASSLSRTLPPSSYEQYV. The DNA of the CDR3 is TGTGCCAGCAGTTTATCCAGGACCCTACCCCCGAGCTCCTACGAGCAGTACGTC.